A single sample is the source of the 10 T cell receptor beta chains below, sequenced in a study of blood T cell repertoires in COVID-19 (dated by TCRdb to 2019 to 2021). Library generation was performed with the immunoSEQ multiplex PCR assay. In its TCRdb copy, this immuneACCESS table keeps in-frame sequences only and misses some clones. Where compared with another copy, unresolved V genes explain less than half of these, and the others have no known cause. The table for this sample lists roughly 260,000 clones; about 88% of them were counted only once. Roughly 4% of the sample belongs to the ten largest clones. What was sequenced was peripheral blood. These receptor sequences come from a man aged 60-69 years who had recovered from COVID-19.

A few counts support this clone. The chain employs TRBV12-3 or TRBV12-4 and TRBJ1-1; the D is unclear. Trimming left V 6 bases short and J 4 bases short, with 12 bases between. The CDR3 runs to 13 residues. CDR3 coding DNA: TGTGCCAGCAGGACGGAGGGTGTCACTGAAGCTTTCTTT. Amino acid sequence: CASRTEGVTEAFF.

CDR3 sequence (DNA): TGTGCCACCCGAGGACAGGGGTCCTACGAGCAGTACTTC. This encodes CATRGQGSYEQYF. This chain links TRBV6-5 with TRBJ2-7; 9 nucleotides align to TRBD1. CDR3 size: 13 residues. The V segment lost 10 bases and the J segment 1 base; nucleotides outside the gene matches: 5. The germline gives CDR1 MNHEY, CDR2 SVGAGI.

V usage is TRBV25-1 and J usage is TRBJ1-4; no clear D. This CDR3 has 11 residues. Germline V gene lookup returns CDR1 MGHDK and CDR2 SYGVNS. V shed 7 bases and J shed 8 bases, with 8 bases lying between them. The CDR3 coding sequence is TGTGCCAGCACCAACAAGGAAAAACTGTTTTTT. Translated, it gives CASTNKEKLFF.

The genes are TRBV29-1 and TRBJ1-2; 8 bases fit TRBD1. The CDR3 covers 17 residues. The V gene end was trimmed by 1 base and the J gene end by 7 bases; junction bases not matched to a gene: 17. Germline V CDR1 and CDR2: SQVTM, ANQGSEA. Written as DNA, the CDR3 is TGCAGCGTTGAAGGAGTGCCCCTTGACAGGGGATACTCTGGCTACACCTTC. This encodes CSVEGVPLDRGYSGYTF.

This clone was observed many times. The chain links TRBV5-4 to TRBJ2-2; TRBD1 aligns across 7 bases. CDR1 and CDR2 from the germline V gene are SGHNT and YYREEE (reference sequence). J lost 3 bases, V lost 8 bases, and 10 bases had no gene match. This CDR3 is built from 15 residues. CDR3 sequence reads: CASHGKQGYTGELFF. The CDR3 coding sequence is TGTGCCAGTCACGGGAAACAGGGGTACACCGGGGAGCTGTTTTTT.

The CDR3 sequence: CAWSPRGRQPQHF. The CDR3 coding sequence is TGTGCCTGGAGTCCTAGGGGGCGGCAACCCCAGCATTTT. The chain links TRBV30 to TRBJ1-5; 7 nucleotides align to TRBD1. Losses at the gene ends were 2 bases for V and 10 bases for J; bases not matched to a gene: 8. This CDR3 region has 13 residues. The germline V gene has CDR1 GTSNPN and CDR2 SVGIG (reference sequence).

A single count supports this clone. The genes are TRBV7-6 and TRBJ2-1, with D possibly TRBD1 on 6 matching bases. Germline V gives CDR1 SGHVS, CDR2 FNYEAQ. The CDR3 runs to 16 residues. V lost 5 bases, J lost 1 base, and 15 bases lay in between. The CDR3 DNA reads TGTGCCAGCAGCACCACAGGGCGGAAGTCCTACAATGAGCAGTTCTTC. Protein product: CASSTTGRKSYNEQFF.

The DNA of the CDR3 is TGTGCCAGCAGCTTAGGGTGGTCGGGGGAGCAGTACTTC. This gives the protein CASSLGWSGEQYF. V is TRBV11-2 and J is TRBJ2-7; the D gene is possibly TRBD2 (5 bases). The V end was cut by 1 base, the J end by 7 bases, with 11 bases between. The CDR3 extends over 13 amino acids. Germline V CDR1 and CDR2: SGHAT, FQNNGV.

The V call is TRBV19, the J call TRBJ1-4, with D possibly TRBD1 on 6 matching bases. The CDR3 runs 15 residues. Deletions cut 0 bases from V and 7 bases from J, with 12 bases between. Germline-derived CDR1 and CDR2 are LNHDA and SQIVND (reference sequence). The CDR3 sequence: CASSIEGAEIEKLFF. The CDR3 bases are TGTGCCAGTAGTATAGAGGGGGCAGAAATTGAAAAACTGTTTTTT.

J is TRBJ2-7 and V is TRBV7-2, with D possibly being TRBD1 (5 bases). Germline V gene lookup returns CDR1 SGHTA and CDR2 FQGNSA. The V gene lost 5 bases and the J gene lost 0 bases, with 11 bases spanning the gap. The CDR3 sequence is 14 residues long. For the CDR3, the DNA is TGTGCCAGCAGCAAGGGGTATAGCTCCTACGAGCAGTACTTC. It yields the protein CASSKGYSSYEQYF.